This T cell receptor beta chain stems from a study of blood T cell repertoires in COVID-19. Study details: Acute and convalescent COVID-19 samples came from the United States, Italy and Spain. The analysed material was cDNA or gDNA that came from T cells, B-cell-depleted T cells, or PBMCs.

Per the study methods: The assay estimated nucleated cells by amplifying reference gene primers. Generated by immunoSEQ multiplex PCR, the TCRdb table keeps only in-frame clones and is missing some. The V and J calls and clone size were taken over from that table, and D and trimming were inferred from the DNA. This table holds 55,000 to 75,000 clones, 80% to 90% found once. V shed 4 bases and J shed 4 bases, with 10 bases lying between them. The germline V gene encodes CDR1 SGHRS and CDR2 YFSETQ. The CDR3 has 13 amino acids. This TCR derives from a human donor in a cohort sampled during active COVID-19. Source material: peripheral blood. The V and J genes are TRBV5-1 and TRBJ2-3, with D tentatively TRBD2 (5 bases). As DNA, the CDR3 is TGCGCCAGCAGCACGGGGAGCCCAGATACGCAGTATTTT. Translating gives CASSTGSPDTQYF.